These 21 T cell receptor beta chains were all obtained from the same sample, sequenced in a study of blood T cell repertoires in COVID-19. Measured with immunoSEQ multiplex PCR; TCRdb has only the in-frame clones, and not every one. Here the sample spans 350,000 or so clones, almost 90% being singletons. What was sequenced was peripheral blood. The source of these receptors is a man younger than 35 with active or convalescent COVID-19.

The chain is built from TRBV19 and TRBJ2-5; the match to TRBD2 covers 9 bases. This CDR3 has 14 amino acids. Germline V gives CDR1 LNHDA, CDR2 SQIVND (reference sequence). J was trimmed by 1 base and V by 3 bases; bases with no gene match: 0. CDR3 bases: TGTGCCAGTAGTATGCGGGAGGGCCAAGAGACCCAGTACTTC. It translates to CASSMREGQETQYF.

This clone was seen a single time. The chain combines TRBV19 with TRBJ1-1; TRBD1 is a possible D gene (5 bases). The V end was cut by 7 bases, the J end by 4 bases, with 16 bases between. The CDR3 totals 14 residues. The germline V gene has CDR1 LNHDA and CDR2 SQIVND (reference sequence). The CDR3 coding sequence is TGTGCCAGTAATCAGGGTTTTTCGGGCACTGAAGCTTTCTTT. This encodes CASNQGFSGTEAFF.

The chain uses TRBV11-2 and TRBJ2-7; possibly TRBD2 for D (6 bases). The CDR3 is 13 residues long. Trimming cost V 8 bases and J 4 bases, with 15 bases left between them. Per the germline V gene, CDR1 is SGHAT and CDR2 is FQNNGV. The CDR3 coding sequence is TGTGCCAGCCGTACATACGGGGGTTACGAGCAGTACTTC. As protein: CASRTYGGYEQYF.

The chain has TRBV9 and TRBJ2-7, with 9 nucleotides matching TRBD1. This CDR3 has 15 amino acids. Germline loops: CDR1 SGDLS, CDR2 YYNGEE. Trimming at V came to 2 bases and at J to 2 bases, leaving 5 bases not matched to a gene. The CDR3 DNA reads TGTGCCAGCAGCGTTCAGGGACAGGGTCCCTACGAGCAGTACTTC. Translating it yields CASSVQGQGPYEQYF.

The chain has TRBV7-2 and TRBJ1-4; D is unresolved. The germline V and J ends were trimmed by 1 base and 10 bases, with 19 bases remaining between them. This CDR3 contains 16 residues. Germline CDR1 reads SGHTA; CDR2 reads FQGNSA. The CDR3 here is CASSLEGRVSSGKLFF. DNA for the CDR3: TGTGCCAGCAGCTTAGAAGGGAGGGTTTCGTCGGGAAAACTGTTTTTT. The variable domain in full, completed from reference TRBV7-2 and TRBJ1-4, reads GAGVSQSPSNKVTEKGKDVELRCDPISGHTALYWYRQSLGQGLEFLIYFQGNSAPDKSGLPSDRFSAERTGGSVSTLTIQRTQQEDSAVYLCASSLEGRVSSGKLFFGSGTQLSVL.

The gene calls are TRBV19 and TRBJ1-2; possibly TRBD1 for D (5 bases). V lost 7 bases, J lost 4 bases, and 19 bases lay in between. Germline assignment: CDR1 LNHDA and CDR2 SQIVND (reference sequence). The CDR3 runs 15 residues. CDR3 protein: CASTPRGGYVYGYTF. CDR3 nucleotides: TGTGCCAGTACCCCGCGGGGGGGGTACGTCTATGGCTACACCTTC.

This sequence joins TRBV7-3 and TRBJ2-3, with TRBD2 as a possible D gene (5 bases). Germline CDR1 is SGHTA and CDR2 is FQGTGA. V lost 6 bases to trimming and J lost 3 bases, with 13 bases between them. This CDR3 contains 14 residues. The CDR3 DNA reads TGTGCCAGCAGTTCATCCGGGGTAACAGATACGCAGTATTTT. Translating it yields CASSSSGVTDTQYF.

The rearrangement links TRBV7-8 to TRBJ2-7, with TRBD1 matching over 8 bases. Germline trimming cut 1 base from V and 1 base from J; bases unmatched to any gene: 3. The CDR3 is made up of 15 amino acids. CDR1 and CDR2 (germline): SGHVS, FQNEAQ. DNA of the CDR3: TGTGCCAGCAGCTTAGAGGACAGGGAATCCTACGAGCAGTACTTC. The encoded protein is CASSLEDRESYEQYF. Filled out from reference TRBV7-8 and TRBJ2-7, the complete variable domain reads GAGVSQSPRYKVAKRGQDVALRCDPISGHVSLFWYQQALGQGPEFLTYFQNEAQLDKSGLPSDRFFAERPEGSVSTLKIQRTQQEDSAVYLCASSLEDRESYEQYFGPGTRLTVT.

The sample holds one count of this clone. J is TRBJ1-2 and V is TRBV13, with TRBD1 as a possible D gene (5 bases). Germline loops: CDR1 PRHDT, CDR2 FYEKMQ (reference sequence). This CDR3 spans 16 amino acids. V lost 3 bases and J 0 bases, leaving 14 bases between the germline ends. The DNA of the CDR3 is TGTGCCAGCAGCTTTTTCGGGCAGGGATCTAACTATGGCTACACCTTC. This translates into CASSFFGQGSNYGYTF.

This clone is a singleton in its sample. The rearrangement joins TRBV4-3 to TRBJ1-2, with a weak D call TRBD1 (5 bases). Germline V gene data show CDR1 as LGHNA and CDR2 as YSLEER. V shed 0 bases and J shed 6 bases, with 17 bases lying between them. CDR3 length equals 16 residues. For the CDR3, the DNA is TGCGCCAGCAGCCAAGATCGAGGGTCGGGGGTAGATGGCTACACCTTC. Its protein is CASSQDRGSGVDGYTF.

The chain couples TRBV28 to TRBJ1-2, with 11 bases matching TRBD1. Germline trimming cut 6 bases from V and 7 bases from J; bases unmatched to any gene: 10. The CDR3 runs to 15 residues. Germline assignment: CDR1 MDHEN and CDR2 SYDVKM. The CDR3 bases are TGTGCCAGCAGGGAACCGGGACAGGGGGATCGTGGCTACACCTTC. This codes for CASREPGQGDRGYTF.

This chain uses TRBV3-1 (or the pseudogene TRBV3-2) with TRBJ1-5; unclear D gene. Trimming removed 2 bases from V and 3 bases from J, with 5 bases in between. This CDR3 comprises 13 residues. The V gene's germline CDR1 is LGHDT and CDR2 YNNKEL (reference sequence). The CDR3 coding sequence is TGTGCCAGCAGCCAAACTTACAATCAGCCCCAGCATTTT. It is translated as CASSQTYNQPQHF.

The rearrangement links TRBV6-5 to TRBJ2-3; D is uncertain. The CDR3 runs 13 residues. Germline lookup yields CDR1 MNHEY and CDR2 SVGAGI. V was shortened by 2 bases and J by 4 bases, with 7 bases between the two germline ends. CDR3 protein: CASSYDRADTQYF. The CDR3 bases are TGTGCCAGCAGTTACGACCGGGCAGATACGCAGTATTTT.

This chain uses TRBV20-1 with TRBJ1-3; D is possibly TRBD1 (6 bases). V was cut by 3 bases and J by 0 bases, with 18 bases left in between. Germline CDR1 and CDR2: DFQATT and SNEGSKA (reference sequence). The CDR3 runs to 17 residues. CDR3 sequence reads: CSASRSHRVNSGNTIYF. The CDR3 DNA is TGCAGTGCTAGTAGAAGCCACAGGGTTAACTCTGGAAACACCATATATTTT.

V usage is TRBV24-1 and J usage is TRBJ2-5, with D perhaps matching TRBD2 (6 bases). The V end lost 4 bases, the J end lost 7 bases, and 15 bases lay between the germline ends. CDR1 KGHDR and CDR2 SFDVKD come from the germline V gene. The CDR3 totals 14 residues. CDR3 bases: TGTGCCACCAGTGACTCGGGACTGGGAGGGACCCAGTACTTC. It encodes CATSDSGLGGTQYF.

This rearrangement joins TRBV18 to TRBJ2-5; the match to TRBD2 covers 15 bases. V lost 4 bases to trimming and J lost 0 bases; unmatched junction nucleotides: 3. The CDR3 length is 17 residues. The germline CDR1 and CDR2 sequences are KGHSH and LQKENI. CDR3 loop: CASSRGLAGGNQETQYF. In DNA form, the CDR3 reads TGTGCCAGCTCACGGGGACTAGCGGGAGGAAACCAAGAGACCCAGTACTTC.

This chain connects TRBV10-3 to TRBJ2-2; 11 bases are shared with TRBD2. V shed 6 bases, J shed 2 bases, and the junction held 5 bases outside the gene matches. The CDR3 covers 16 residues. Germline V gene data show CDR1 as ENHRY and CDR2 as SYGVKD. CDR3 DNA sequence: TGTGCCATCAGGTGGACTAGCGGGTTCAACACCGGGGAGCTGTTTTTT. Residues: CAIRWTSGFNTGELFF.

This chain uses TRBV15 with TRBJ2-7; 8 bases line up with TRBD2. With 6 bases clipped from V and 1 base from J, the junction kept 8 bases outside the gene matches. The length of the CDR3 is 15 residues. Germline V gene data show CDR1 as LNHNV and CDR2 as YYDKDF (reference sequence). Here the CDR3 reads CATRASGYQSYEQYF. The DNA for the CDR3 is TGTGCCACCAGAGCTAGCGGGTACCAATCCTACGAGCAGTACTTC.

The gene calls are TRBV6-2 or TRBV6-3 and TRBJ1-3; 12 nucleotides match TRBD1. Per the germline V gene, CDR1 is MNHEY and CDR2 is SVGEGT. J gave up 3 bases and V 2 bases, and 8 bases lay outside the gene matches. CDR3 length equals 18 residues. For the CDR3, the DNA is TGTGCCAGCAGTTACGGGACAGGGGGCACGCGATTTGGAAACACCATATATTTT. This encodes CASSYGTGGTRFGNTIYF.

The rearrangement joins TRBV28 to TRBJ1-6; 7 bases align to TRBD1. This CDR3 comprises 14 residues. Trimming took 5 bases from V and 9 from J; bases not matched to a gene: 7. CDR1 MDHEN and CDR2 SYDVKM come from the germline V gene. The CDR3 DNA reads TGTGCCAGCAGTGAAAGACAGGGTGCTTCACCCCTCCACTTT. Its translation is CASSERQGASPLHF.

CDR3 DNA: TGTGCCAGCAGCCCCGGGGGGCACAGGGGGCCCCTCTATGGCTACACCTTC. It specifies CASSPGGHRGPLYGYTF. The rearrangement joins TRBV28 to TRBJ1-2; 9 nucleotides match TRBD1. Trimming at V came to 6 bases and at J to 4 bases, leaving 15 bases not matched to a gene. CDR1 is MDHEN and CDR2 is SYDVKM in the germline V gene. The CDR3 runs to 17 residues.